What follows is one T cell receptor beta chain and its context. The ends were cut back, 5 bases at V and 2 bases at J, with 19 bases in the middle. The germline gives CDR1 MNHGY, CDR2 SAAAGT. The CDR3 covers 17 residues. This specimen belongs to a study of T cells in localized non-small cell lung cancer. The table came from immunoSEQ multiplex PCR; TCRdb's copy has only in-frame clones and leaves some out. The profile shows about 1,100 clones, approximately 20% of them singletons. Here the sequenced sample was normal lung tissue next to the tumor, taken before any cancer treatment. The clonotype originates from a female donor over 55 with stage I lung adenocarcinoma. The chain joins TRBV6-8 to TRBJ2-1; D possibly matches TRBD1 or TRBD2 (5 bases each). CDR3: CASSGGFEGYAYNEQFF. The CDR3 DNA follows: TGTGCCAGCAGTGGGGGTTTCGAGGGTTACGCCTACAATGAGCAGTTCTTC.